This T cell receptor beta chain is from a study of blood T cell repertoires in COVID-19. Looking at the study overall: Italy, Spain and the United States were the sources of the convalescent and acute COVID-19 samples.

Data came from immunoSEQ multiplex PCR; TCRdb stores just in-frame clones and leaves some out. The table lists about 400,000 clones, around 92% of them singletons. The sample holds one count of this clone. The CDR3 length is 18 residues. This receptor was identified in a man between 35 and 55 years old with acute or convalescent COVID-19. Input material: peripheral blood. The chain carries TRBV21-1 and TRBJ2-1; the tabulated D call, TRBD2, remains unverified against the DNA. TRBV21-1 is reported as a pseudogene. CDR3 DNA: TGTGCCAGCAGCAAAGCTGGAGAGGACTGTTCCCCCTACAATGAGCAGTTCTTC. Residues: CASSKAGEDCSPYNEQFF.